The T cell receptor (beta chain) described here comes from a study of OX40 agonist ivuxolimab in advanced cancers. General observations from the study: What antigens the expanded peripheral T cells recognized was never established.

Patients were excluded for autoimmune disease history or systemic immunosuppression. With regard to this clone: Its antigen is not identified.

The CDR3 is made up of 19 amino acids. Germline values: CDR1 SEHNR, CDR2 FQNEAQ (reference sequence). Trimming stripped 1 base from V and 4 bases from J, with 22 bases between. Produced via immunoSEQ multiplex PCR; TCRdb's table is partial and in-frame only. Here the sample spans some 60,000 clones, 85% being singletons. This clonotype originated in an adult with an advanced solid tumor such as melanoma, head and neck, liver or kidney cancer. The chain recombines TRBV7-9 with TRBJ1-4; no definite D call. The material was CD4+ or CD8+ T cells sorted from blood, obtained in a trial of the OX40 agonist ivuxolimab. DNA of the CDR3: TGTGCCAGCAGCTTAGGAGGCAGTACTAATCCCGTCCTTAATGAAAAACTGTTTTTT. Protein product: CASSLGGSTNPVLNEKLFF.